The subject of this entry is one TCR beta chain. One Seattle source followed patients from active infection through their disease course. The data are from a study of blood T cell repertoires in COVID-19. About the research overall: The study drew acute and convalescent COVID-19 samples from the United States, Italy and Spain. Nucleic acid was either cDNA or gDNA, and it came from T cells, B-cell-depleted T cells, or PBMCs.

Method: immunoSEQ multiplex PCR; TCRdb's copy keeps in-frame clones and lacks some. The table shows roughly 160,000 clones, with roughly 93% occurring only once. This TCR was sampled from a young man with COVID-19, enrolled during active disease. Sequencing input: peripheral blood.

The CDR3 spells CASSLELAGGSYNEQFF. CDR3 DNA sequence: TGTGCCAGCAGCTTAGAACTAGCGGGAGGTTCCTACAATGAGCAGTTCTTC. V and J are TRBV7-6 and TRBJ2-1; TRBD2 matches at 12 bases. The V gene's germline CDR1 is SGHVS and CDR2 FNYEAQ. V lost 1 base and J lost 1; bases outside the gene matches: 2. The length of the CDR3 is 17 residues.